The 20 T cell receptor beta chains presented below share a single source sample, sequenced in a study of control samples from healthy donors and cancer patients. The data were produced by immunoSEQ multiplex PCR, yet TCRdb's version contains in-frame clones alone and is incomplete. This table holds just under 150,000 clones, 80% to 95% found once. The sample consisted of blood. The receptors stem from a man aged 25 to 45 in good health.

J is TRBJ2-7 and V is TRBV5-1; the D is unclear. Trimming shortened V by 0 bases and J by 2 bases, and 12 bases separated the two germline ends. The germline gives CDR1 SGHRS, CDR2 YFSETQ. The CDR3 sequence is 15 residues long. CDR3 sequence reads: CASSLESLPPYEQYF. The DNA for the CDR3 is TGCGCCAGCAGCTTGGAAAGTCTCCCACCCTACGAGCAGTACTTC. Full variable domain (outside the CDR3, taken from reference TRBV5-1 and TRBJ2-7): KAGVTQTPRYLIKTRGQQVTLSCSPISGHRSVSWYQQTPGQGLQFLFEYFSETQRNKGNFPGRFSGRQFSNSRSEMNVSTLELGDSALYLCASSLESLPPYEQYFGPGTRLTVT.

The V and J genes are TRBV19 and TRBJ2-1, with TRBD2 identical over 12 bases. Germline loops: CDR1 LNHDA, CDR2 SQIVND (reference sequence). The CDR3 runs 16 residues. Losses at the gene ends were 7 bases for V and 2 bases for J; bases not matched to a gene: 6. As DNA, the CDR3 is TGTGCCAGTACCGCGACTAGCGGGGGTCCCTACAATGAGCAGTTCTTC. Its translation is CASTATSGGPYNEQFF.

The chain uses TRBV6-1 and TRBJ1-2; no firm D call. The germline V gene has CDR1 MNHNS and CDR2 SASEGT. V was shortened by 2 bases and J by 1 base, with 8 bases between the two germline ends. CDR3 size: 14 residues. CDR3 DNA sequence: TGTGCCAGCAGTGAATCTGGGGATAACTATGGCTACACCTTC. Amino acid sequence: CASSESGDNYGYTF.

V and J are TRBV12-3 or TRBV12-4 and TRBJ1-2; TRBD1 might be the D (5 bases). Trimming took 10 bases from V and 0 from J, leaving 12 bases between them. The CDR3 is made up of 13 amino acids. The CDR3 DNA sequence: TGTGCCACTACAGGTTCCTCTAACTATGGCTACACCTTC. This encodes CATTGSSNYGYTF.

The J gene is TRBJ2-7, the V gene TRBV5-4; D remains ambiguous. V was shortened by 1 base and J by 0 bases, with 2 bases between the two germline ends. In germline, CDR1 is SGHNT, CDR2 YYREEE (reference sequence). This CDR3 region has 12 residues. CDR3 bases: TGTGCCAGCAGCTTGCTCTCCTACGAGCAGTACTTC. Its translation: CASSLLSYEQYF.

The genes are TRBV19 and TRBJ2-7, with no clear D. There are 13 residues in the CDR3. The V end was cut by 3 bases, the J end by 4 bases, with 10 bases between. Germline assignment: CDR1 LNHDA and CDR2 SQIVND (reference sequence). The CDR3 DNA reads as TGTGCCAGTAGTATGTCAGCTTATTACGAGCAGTACTTC. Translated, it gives CASSMSAYYEQYF.

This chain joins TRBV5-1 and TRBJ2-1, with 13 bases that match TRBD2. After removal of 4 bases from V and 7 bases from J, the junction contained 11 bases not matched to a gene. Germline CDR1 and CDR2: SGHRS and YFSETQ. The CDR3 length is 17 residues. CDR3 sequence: CASSGTGLAGAGNEQFF. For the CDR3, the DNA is TGCGCCAGCAGCGGAACAGGACTAGCGGGGGCAGGAAATGAGCAGTTCTTC.

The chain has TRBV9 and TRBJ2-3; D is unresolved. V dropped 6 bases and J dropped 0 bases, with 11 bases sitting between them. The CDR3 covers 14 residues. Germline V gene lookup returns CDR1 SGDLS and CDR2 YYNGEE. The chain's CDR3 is CASTGGISTDTQYF. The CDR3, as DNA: TGTGCCAGCACTGGTGGTATTAGCACAGATACGCAGTATTTT.

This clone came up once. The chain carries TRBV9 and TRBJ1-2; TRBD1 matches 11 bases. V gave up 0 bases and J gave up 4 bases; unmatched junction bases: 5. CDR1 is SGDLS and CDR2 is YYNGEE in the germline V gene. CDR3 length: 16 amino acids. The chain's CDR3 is CASSVGTGGGSYGYTF. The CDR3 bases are TGTGCCAGCAGCGTAGGGACAGGGGGCGGAAGCTATGGCTACACCTTC.

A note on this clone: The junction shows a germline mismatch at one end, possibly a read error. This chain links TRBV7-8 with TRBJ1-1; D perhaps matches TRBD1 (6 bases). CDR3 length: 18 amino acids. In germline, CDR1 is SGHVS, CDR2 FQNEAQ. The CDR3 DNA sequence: TGTGCCAGCAGCCGCCTACCATCCGGGACACGACCACTTAGGGTAGAAGCCTTT. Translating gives CASSRLPSGTRPLRVEAF.

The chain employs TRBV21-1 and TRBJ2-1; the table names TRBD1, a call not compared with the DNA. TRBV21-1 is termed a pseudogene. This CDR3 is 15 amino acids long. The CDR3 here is CASSKIPGFSNEQFF. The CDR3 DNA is TGTGCCAGCAGCAAAATCCCAGGGTTCAGCAATGAGCAGTTCTTC.

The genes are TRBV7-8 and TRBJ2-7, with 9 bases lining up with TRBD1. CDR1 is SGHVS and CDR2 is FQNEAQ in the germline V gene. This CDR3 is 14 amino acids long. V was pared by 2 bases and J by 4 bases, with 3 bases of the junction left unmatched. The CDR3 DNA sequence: TGTGCCAGCAGCTTAAGGGACAGGGTATACGAGCAGTACTTC. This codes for CASSLRDRVYEQYF.

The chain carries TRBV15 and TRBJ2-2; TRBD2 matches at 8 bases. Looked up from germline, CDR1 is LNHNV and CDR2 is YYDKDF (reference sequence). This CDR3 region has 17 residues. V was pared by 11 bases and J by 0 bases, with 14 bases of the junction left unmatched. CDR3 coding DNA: TGTGCCCGGCGGGAGGACGGGGGGGGAGCGAACACCGGGGAGCTGTTTTTT. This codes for CARREDGGGANTGELFF.

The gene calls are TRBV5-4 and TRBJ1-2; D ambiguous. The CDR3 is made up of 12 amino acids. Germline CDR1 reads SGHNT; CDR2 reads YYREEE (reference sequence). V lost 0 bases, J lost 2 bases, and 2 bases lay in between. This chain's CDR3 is CASSLDNYGYTF. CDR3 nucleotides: TGTGCCAGCAGCTTGGACAACTATGGCTACACCTTC.

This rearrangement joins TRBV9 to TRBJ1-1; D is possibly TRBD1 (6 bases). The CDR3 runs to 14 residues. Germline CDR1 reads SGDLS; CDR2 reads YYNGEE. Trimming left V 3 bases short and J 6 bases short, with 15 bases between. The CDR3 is CASSGGLGASEAFF. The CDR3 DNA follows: TGTGCCAGCAGCGGGGGCTTGGGGGCCTCTGAAGCTTTCTTT.

In DNA form, the CDR3 reads TGCGCCAGCAGCGAGGGTTCGAACACTGAAGCTTTCTTT. Residues: CASSEGSNTEAFF. The genes are TRBV5-1 and TRBJ1-1; D call uncertain. CDR3 length equals 13 residues. V was cut by 4 bases and J by 1 base, with 8 bases left in between. Looked up from germline, CDR1 is SGHRS and CDR2 is YFSETQ.

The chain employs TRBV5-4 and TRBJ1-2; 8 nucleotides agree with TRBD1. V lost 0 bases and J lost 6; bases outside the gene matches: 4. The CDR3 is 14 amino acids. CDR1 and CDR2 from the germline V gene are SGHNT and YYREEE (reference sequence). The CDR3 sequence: CASSLDRGIDGYTF. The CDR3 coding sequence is TGTGCCAGCAGCTTGGACAGGGGGATCGATGGCTACACCTTC.

The CDR3 region is CASTGQGPSSNQPQHF. CDR3 DNA: TGTGCCAGCACGGGACAGGGGCCATCTAGCAATCAGCCCCAGCATTTT. This chain connects TRBV28 to TRBJ1-5, with 10 bases lining up with TRBD1. This CDR3 spans 16 amino acids. With V trimmed by 7 bases and J by 0 bases, 6 bases remained unmatched. Germline values: CDR1 MDHEN, CDR2 SYDVKM.

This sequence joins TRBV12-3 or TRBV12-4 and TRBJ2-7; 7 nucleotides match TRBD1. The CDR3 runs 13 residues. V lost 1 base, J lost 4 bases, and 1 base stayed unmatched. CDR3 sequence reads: CASSLGRGYEQYF. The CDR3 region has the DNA TGTGCCAGCAGTTTAGGCAGGGGGTACGAGCAGTACTTC.

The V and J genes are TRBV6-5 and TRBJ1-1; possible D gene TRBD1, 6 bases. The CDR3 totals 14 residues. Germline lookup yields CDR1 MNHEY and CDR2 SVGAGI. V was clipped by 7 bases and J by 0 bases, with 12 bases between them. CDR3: CASIRGQLNTEAFF. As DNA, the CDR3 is TGTGCCAGCATTCGAGGACAGCTGAACACTGAAGCTTTCTTT.